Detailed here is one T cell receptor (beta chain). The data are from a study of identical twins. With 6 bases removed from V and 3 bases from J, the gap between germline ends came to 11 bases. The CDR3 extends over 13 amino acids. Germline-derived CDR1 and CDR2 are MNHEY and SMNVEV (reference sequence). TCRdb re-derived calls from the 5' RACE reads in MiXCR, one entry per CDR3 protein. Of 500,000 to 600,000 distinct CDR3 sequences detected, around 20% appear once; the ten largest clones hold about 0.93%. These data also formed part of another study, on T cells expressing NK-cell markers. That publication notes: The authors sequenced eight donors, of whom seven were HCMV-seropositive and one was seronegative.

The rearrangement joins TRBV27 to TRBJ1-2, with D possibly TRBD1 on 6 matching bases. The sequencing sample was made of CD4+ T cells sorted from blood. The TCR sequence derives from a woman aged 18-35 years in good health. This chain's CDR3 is CASRLDSDYGYTF. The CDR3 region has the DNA TGTGCCAGCAGGCTGGACAGCGACTATGGCTACACCTTC.